These 19 T cell receptor beta chains were sequenced from one sample in a study of blood T cell repertoires in COVID-19. Method: immunoSEQ multiplex PCR; TCRdb's copy keeps in-frame clones and lacks some. The top ten clones hold around 4.4% of a sample with around 320,000 clones, nearly 90% of them seen once. Sequencing input: PBMCs or T cells enriched from blood (not recorded which). Source of these receptors: a woman aged 18-35 years with acute COVID-19.

The CDR3 nucleotides read TGTGCCAGCACGGTAGGGGCAGTATCCTACGAGCAGTACTTC. It yields the protein CASTVGAVSYEQYF. V usage is TRBV2 and J usage is TRBJ2-7; perhaps TRBD1 as D (5 bases). Looked up from germline, CDR1 is SNHLY and CDR2 is FYNNEI. The V and J ends lost 7 bases and 1 base respectively, with 14 bases between them. This CDR3 region has 14 residues.

The chain is built from TRBV7-9 and TRBJ1-4; no firm D call. V dropped 1 base and J dropped 7 bases, with 10 bases sitting between them. This CDR3 contains 14 residues. Germline CDR1 reads SEHNR; CDR2 reads FQNEAQ (reference sequence). The CDR3 spells CASSLVDSGEKLFF. In nucleotides, the CDR3 is TGTGCCAGCAGCTTAGTGGACTCCGGTGAAAAACTGTTTTTT.

V is TRBV9 and J is TRBJ1-2; the D is unclear. The CDR3 length is 15 residues. CDR1 is SGDLS and CDR2 is YYNGEE in the germline V gene. Trimming stripped 2 bases from V and 4 bases from J, with 15 bases between. CDR3 coding DNA: TGTGCCAGCAGCGTGGAGGACGTTGGATCCTATGGCTACACCTTC. Translation: CASSVEDVGSYGYTF.

The chain couples TRBV7-3 to TRBJ2-2; D is unclear. Germline CDR1 reads SGHTA; CDR2 reads FQGTGA. The CDR3 spans 12 residues. Trimming removed 4 bases from V and 8 bases from J, with 8 bases in between. CDR3 loop: CASSSPAGELFF. The CDR3 DNA follows: TGTGCCAGCAGCTCCCCCGCGGGGGAGCTGTTTTTT.

The chain carries TRBV28 and TRBJ1-6; D ambiguous. The ends were cut back, 3 bases at V and 6 bases at J, with 3 bases in the middle. CDR1 MDHEN and CDR2 SYDVKM come from the germline V gene. The CDR3 has 12 residues. CDR3 protein: CASSFGNSPLHF. The CDR3 bases are TGTGCCAGCAGTTTCGGTAATTCACCCCTCCACTTT.

The count of this clone is one. The chain carries TRBV4-2 and TRBJ2-1; D not certain. V was trimmed by 1 base and J by 8 bases, leaving 9 bases between them. CDR3 size: 13 residues. The germline CDR1 and CDR2 sequences are LGHNA and YNFKEQ. The CDR3 nucleotides read TGTGCCAGCAGCCAAGGACTTAAATATGAGCAGTTCTTC. Protein sequence: CASSQGLKYEQFF.

The V call is TRBV3-1 (or the pseudogene TRBV3-2), the J call TRBJ1-1; 7 bases line up with TRBD1. From germline, CDR1 is LGHDT and CDR2 YNNKEL (reference sequence). Germline trimming cut 2 bases from V and 0 bases from J; bases unmatched to any gene: 9. The CDR3 sequence is 17 residues long. The CDR3 DNA sequence: TGTGCCAGCAGCCAATGGGCCCAGGGGGTGATGAACACTGAAGCTTTCTTT. Translation: CASSQWAQGVMNTEAFF.

This clone was observed a handful of times. The chain is built from TRBV29-1 and TRBJ1-2; D possibly corresponds to TRBD1 (6 bases). Germline CDR1 is SQVTM and CDR2 is ANQGSEA. The V end lost 4 bases, the J end lost 8 bases, and 17 bases lay between the germline ends. This CDR3 is 13 amino acids long. This CDR3 is CSVVPGGGAGYTF. CDR3 nucleotide sequence: TGCAGCGTTGTCCCCGGTGGGGGCGCAGGCTACACCTTC.

The rearrangement joins TRBV9 to TRBJ2-7; maybe TRBD2 (6 bases). Trimming left V 3 bases short and J 1 base short, with 17 bases between. From germline, CDR1 is SGDLS and CDR2 YYNGEE. The CDR3 totals 16 residues. The CDR3 DNA follows: TGTGCCAGCAGCGGACTCCGGGACTCTCCTTCCTACGAGCAGTACTTC. This translates into CASSGLRDSPSYEQYF. The variable domain in full, with the rest retrieved from reference TRBV9 and TRBJ2-7, is DSGVTQTPKHLITATGQRVTLRCSPRSGDLSVYWYQQSLDQGLQFLIQYYNGEERAKGNILERFSAQQFPDLHSELNLSSLELGDSALYFCASSGLRDSPSYEQYFGPGTRLTVT.

The gene calls are TRBV28 and TRBJ1-1; D unclear. The V end was cut by 5 bases, the J end by 10 bases, with 17 bases between. The CDR3 has 13 amino acids. The germline CDR1 and CDR2 sequences are MDHEN and SYDVKM. The CDR3 sequence: CASSRSDSPGAFF. The CDR3 DNA sequence: TGTGCCAGCAGTCGCAGCGATTCCCCTGGAGCTTTCTTT.

Concerning this clone: A clone one base away is much larger, so this may be a read error. This chain joins TRBV5-6 and TRBJ2-7, with 15 bases matching TRBD2. This CDR3 is built from 15 residues. V dropped 3 bases and J dropped 6; count of bases not matched to a gene: 4. Germline V lookup: CDR1 SGHDT, CDR2 YYEEEE. CDR3 nucleotides: TGTGCCAGCAGCTGGGGACTAGCGGGAGGAGGCGAGCAGTACTTC. Translated: CASSWGLAGGGEQYF.

This clone was recorded once. This sequence joins TRBV6-6 and TRBJ1-5; 7 bases align to TRBD1. This CDR3 spans 17 amino acids. V shed 5 bases and J 2 bases; nucleotides not matched to a gene: 12. Looked up from germline, CDR1 is MNHNY and CDR2 is SVGAGI (reference sequence). CDR3 nucleotides: TGTGCCAGCAGTCGCTCTTCCACAGGGGCGCGCAATCAGCCCCAGCATTTT. It is translated as CASSRSSTGARNQPQHF.

The CDR3: CASSISGTGATSSYEQYF. For the CDR3, the DNA is TGTGCCAGCAGCATTTCCGGGACAGGGGCCACCAGCTCCTACGAGCAGTACTTC. The chain joins TRBV9 to TRBJ2-7; the match to TRBD1 covers 10 bases. V gave up 4 bases and J gave up 0 bases; unmatched junction bases: 13. Germline CDR1 is SGDLS and CDR2 is YYNGEE. This CDR3 contains 18 residues.

The chain recombines TRBV9 with TRBJ2-7; 10 positions match TRBD1. There are 16 residues in the CDR3. The germline V gene encodes CDR1 SGDLS and CDR2 YYNGEE. Trimming cost V 2 bases and J 5 bases; bases outside gene matches: 10. The CDR3 bases are TGTGCCAGCAGCGTCGGGTGGGGACAGGGGATCGACGAGCAGTACTTC. Translating it yields CASSVGWGQGIDEQYF.

This chain connects TRBV9 to TRBJ1-1; D may be TRBD1 (5 bases). CDR1 and CDR2 from the germline V gene are SGDLS and YYNGEE. V lost 3 bases and J lost 1, with 10 bases in between. The CDR3 length is 14 residues. Here the CDR3 DNA reads TGTGCCAGCAGCGCGGGGGGGAAGAACACTGAAGCTTTCTTT. Protein: CASSAGGKNTEAFF. Using reference TRBV9 and TRBJ1-1 for the parts outside the CDR3, the full variable domain is DSGVTQTPKHLITATGQRVTLRCSPRSGDLSVYWYQQSLDQGLQFLIQYYNGEERAKGNILERFSAQQFPDLHSELNLSSLELGDSALYFCASSAGGKNTEAFFGQGTRLTVV.

The V gene is TRBV14, the J gene TRBJ2-1; D perhaps matches TRBD1 (5 bases). The CDR3 consists of 15 residues. Trimming removed 2 bases from V and 0 bases from J, with 8 bases in between. Germline V gives CDR1 SGHDN, CDR2 FVKESK. The CDR3 bases are TGTGCCAGCAGCCAAAGGGGAAGCTCCTACAATGAGCAGTTCTTC. Its protein is CASSQRGSSYNEQFF. Full variable domain (remainder filled in from reference TRBV14 and TRBJ2-1): EAGVTQFPSHSVIEKGQTVTLRCDPISGHDNLYWYRRVMGKEIKFLLHFVKESKQDESGMPNNRFLAERTGGTYSTLKVQPAELEDSGVYFCASSQRGSSYNEQFFGPGTRLTVL.

The J gene is TRBJ1-6, the V gene TRBV28; TRBD1 might be the D (5 bases). Germline CDR1 reads MDHEN; CDR2 reads SYDVKM. The CDR3 covers 16 residues. The V gene lost 8 bases and the J gene lost 0 bases, with 14 bases spanning the gap. The CDR3 DNA is TGTGCCAGCGGATTAGGGGTTTACTCCTATAATTCACCCCTCCACTTT. Its protein product is CASGLGVYSYNSPLHF.

The rearrangement joins TRBV5-8 to TRBJ1-3; 12 nucleotides agree with TRBD1. The germline V gene has CDR1 SGHTS and CDR2 YDEGEE. The CDR3 sequence is 16 residues long. V gave up 3 bases and J gave up 4 bases; unmatched junction bases: 5. This chain's CDR3 is CASSWGQGAGGNTIYF. The CDR3 bases are TGTGCCAGCAGCTGGGGACAGGGGGCCGGCGGAAACACCATATATTTT.

The V call is TRBV18, the J call TRBJ1-1; no definite D call. V gave up 5 bases and J gave up 0 bases, with 7 bases separating them. The germline V gene has CDR1 KGHSH and CDR2 LQKENI. The CDR3 extends over 13 amino acids. CDR3: CASSATVNTEAFF. CDR3 nucleotides: TGTGCCAGCTCAGCAACAGTGAACACTGAAGCTTTCTTT.